This record concerns one T cell receptor beta chain sequence. There is no known antigen for this receptor. No per-base quality is available; no much larger clone lies one base away. The immunoSEQ Assay, a bias-controlled multiplex PCR, was used to amplify TCRbeta CDR3 regions from genomic DNA. The original methods were these. The number of nucleated cells in each sample was estimated from the amplification of reference gene primers within the assay. Sequence reads were collapsed and filtered to measure the absolute abundance of every unique TCRbeta CDR3 rearrangement. For each sample, productive Simpson clonality was calculated as the square root of Simpson's diversity index over productive rearrangements. The table was pulled from immuneACCESS by TCRdb, which kept in-frame rearrangements only. Such tables lose some clones; where checked, under half of the loss comes from unresolved V genes, and the rest has no known cause. From that table come the V and J calls and clone size; the DNA was used to work out D and trimming. Here the sample has some 180,000 clones; approximately 80% occur a single time. Together, the top ten hold 5.5% to 8% of the sample.

The sample belongs to a study of blood T cell repertoires in COVID-19 (dated by TCRdb to the early 2020s). About the full investigation: Samples from collaborators originated in the United States, Italy and Spain and spanned both the acute and convalescent phases of COVID-19. Where available, HLA class I and class II types were obtained from metadata supplied by the sample provider rather than from assay-based typing. The sample metadata nearly always contained a de-identified subject ID, COVID-19 status, age in years and sex. The repertoires were made available in a free public database intended to serve as a resource for research on the immune response to SARS-CoV-2. The material from the prospective study consisted of cDNA or gDNA derived from T cells, B-cell-depleted T cells, or PBMCs. The dataset comprised deeply sampled blood TCRbeta repertoires from subjects exposed to, actively infected with, or recovered from COVID-19. Samples came from the ongoing ImmuneRACE study (first 160 participants) plus 1,254 subjects from 6 global collaborators.

V is cut by 10 bases and J by 5 bases, and the space between the germline ends is 15 bases. Measured from the cysteine to the phenylalanine, the CDR3 is 13 residues long. Just the 39-base CDR3 DNA is kept, in frame starting at base 1. Taken from the germline V gene (reference sequence), the CDR1 and CDR2 loops are MNHEY and SMNVEV. At one collaborating source in Seattle, patients were enrolled during active infection and were followed longitudinally through the course of disease. Whole blood was collected in K2EDTA tubes by collaborating institutions according to the institutions' own protocols. For TCRbeta analysis, collaborators shipped samples as frozen whole blood, isolated PBMCs, or DNA extracted from either of those sample types. Results and caveats for the whole study, not just this receptor: Clinical and demographic metadata were provided uncurated, with the amount varying by source and participant.

The sequenced sample consisted of peripheral blood. In this chain, TRBV27 is recombined with TRBJ1-5; there is no confident call for the D gene. The clonotype comes from a middle-aged woman with COVID-19, enrolled during active disease. The sequenced DNA: TGTGCCACCACCGGAAGCGTGGATCAGCCCCAGCATTTT. It encodes CATTGSVDQPQHF.